This T cell receptor beta chain was sequenced in a study of T cells after yellow fever vaccination. Study-level findings and limits: Post-booster repertoires again held most primary-vaccination clones (about 96% CD4, approximately 90% CD8). Weaker in magnitude, the secondary response showed a faster peak on day 5 versus 15.

This clonotype occurred many times. Its antigen is as yet unknown. The study made its TCR cDNA through 5'RACE template switching. That step introduced a universal primer site along with UMIs. TCRdb passed the 5' RACE reads through MiXCR, listing each CDR3 protein once. Altogether around 300,000 distinct CDR3 sequences are present, around 4.5% being singletons, with the ten largest covering roughly a fifth. V lost 4 bases, J lost 2 bases, and 7 bases stayed unmatched. There are 16 residues in the CDR3. In germline, CDR1 is LGHNA, CDR2 YNFKEQ. V is TRBV4-2 and J is TRBJ2-5, with TRBD2 matching 10 bases. This receptor was identified in a man aged 18-30 years who received the YFV17D yellow fever vaccine. The specimen comprised PBMCs, sampled 15 days after the yellow fever booster vaccination. The CDR3 sequence is CASSLIGLAVQETQYF. In DNA form, the CDR3 reads TGTGCCAGCAGCCTAATAGGACTAGCGGTTCAAGAGACCCAGTACTTC.